The 18 T cell receptor beta chains below come from one sample, sequenced in a study of T cell repertoires in cytomegalovirus infection. TCRdb re-analysed the reads in MiXCR, keeping a single row per CDR3 protein. The data hold 700,000 to 900,000 distinct CDR3 sequences, with 25% to 30% observed a single time. Antigens for these TCRs are unknown. The source was cultured CD8+ T cells from PBMCs, collected from culture after CMV antigen stimulation. These receptors were collected from a human donor in good health (CMV status not recorded). Some clones in this sample may be carry-over from other donors' samples.

This clonotype was seen at least ten times. This rearrangement joins TRBV7-2 to TRBJ2-5; weak D call: TRBD2 (7 bases). The CDR3 has 15 residues. Germline CDR1 reads SGHTA; CDR2 reads FQGNSA. V lost 6 bases to trimming and J lost 4 bases, with 18 bases between them. CDR3 sequence (DNA): TGTGCCAGCAGTTTCGGGGGGCCGGAAGGAGAGACCCAGTACTTC. Amino acid sequence: CASSFGGPEGETQYF.

The rearrangement links TRBV6-1 to TRBJ2-3; D is possibly TRBD1 (6 bases). Deletions cut 0 bases from V and 0 bases from J, with 10 bases between. The germline V gene has CDR1 MNHNS and CDR2 SASEGT. There are 16 residues in the CDR3. DNA for the CDR3: TGTGCCAGCAGTGAAGCCATGGGGGCTAGCACAGATACGCAGTATTTT. Protein sequence: CASSEAMGASTDTQYF.

The rearrangement links TRBV11-2 to TRBJ1-1, with D possibly being TRBD1 (5 bases). The V gene lost 10 bases and the J gene lost 1 base, with 25 bases spanning the gap. The CDR3 consists of 17 residues. Germline-derived CDR1 and CDR2 are SGHAT and FQNNGV. CDR3 DNA sequence: TGTGCCAACAGTCCTTGGAGGGGCTTAAGGGAGAACACTGAAGCTTTCTTT. Translating gives CANSPWRGLRENTEAFF.

The J gene is TRBJ1-2, the V gene TRBV29-1, with a weak D call TRBD1 (5 bases). The CDR3 spans 13 residues. Germline V gives CDR1 SQVTM, CDR2 ANQGSEA. V lost 4 bases to trimming and J lost 1 base, with 10 bases between them. The CDR3 region has the DNA TGCAGCGTTGTCGGGGGGGATAACTATGGCTACACCTTC. Encoded protein: CSVVGGDNYGYTF.

The chain has TRBV19 and TRBJ2-2; no reliable D call. CDR3 size: 11 residues. V was clipped by 10 bases and J by 8 bases, with 11 bases between them. The germline CDR1 and CDR2 sequences are LNHDA and SQIVND (reference sequence). As DNA, the CDR3 is TGTGCCACCCATGCGGCGGGGGAGCTGTTTTTT. Its protein product is CATHAAGELFF.

The chain joins TRBV6-5 to TRBJ2-7; D unresolved. CDR1 is MNHEY and CDR2 is SVGAGI in the germline V gene. V was pared by 7 bases and J by 2 bases, with 18 bases between. CDR3 length: 15 amino acids. CDR3 sequence: CASNPYGYSTYEQYF. CDR3 coding DNA: TGTGCCAGCAACCCGTACGGTTACTCAACCTACGAGCAGTACTTC.

This clonotype came up a few times. The chain employs TRBV5-1 and TRBJ2-3; possibly TRBD2 for D (6 bases). The V end was cut by 5 bases, the J end by 6 bases, with 13 bases between. Germline V lookup: CDR1 SGHRS, CDR2 YFSETQ. This CDR3 spans 13 amino acids. The CDR3 nucleotides are TGCGCCAGCAGGGGGCCGGAGGGTGATACGCAGTATTTT. It encodes CASRGPEGDTQYF.

This clonotype occurred a few times. The chain employs TRBV11-2 and TRBJ2-5; 9 bases line up with TRBD2. The CDR3 covers 16 residues. Germline V lookup: CDR1 SGHAT, CDR2 FQNNGV. V shed 2 bases, J shed 0 bases, and the junction held 4 bases outside the gene matches. CDR3: CASSLRLAGNQETQYF. CDR3 bases: TGTGCCAGCAGCTTAAGGCTAGCGGGGAACCAAGAGACCCAGTACTTC.

V is TRBV27 and J is TRBJ1-1; D remains ambiguous. V shed 2 bases and J shed 11 bases, with 12 bases lying between them. The CDR3 covers 12 residues. Germline lookup yields CDR1 MNHEY and CDR2 SMNVEV (reference sequence). The CDR3 DNA sequence: TGTGCCAGCAGTTTACGGACGGCCGGGGCTTTCTTT. It codes for CASSLRTAGAFF.

This clonotype was observed at least ten times. The J gene is TRBJ2-2, the V gene TRBV7-8; 12 nucleotides align to TRBD1. V lost 5 bases and J lost 8; bases outside the gene matches: 12. CDR1 is SGHVS and CDR2 is FQNEAQ in the germline V gene. This CDR3 is 17 amino acids long. The CDR3 DNA follows: TGTGCCAGCAGCACAGAGAGGGACAGGGGGCATGTGGGGGAGCTGTTTTTT. Protein: CASSTERDRGHVGELFF.

This rearrangement joins TRBV2 to TRBJ2-6; D not resolved. The CDR3 runs 17 residues. V was cut by 7 bases and J by 1 base, with 17 bases left in between. Germline CDR1 and CDR2: SNHLY and FYNNEI. CDR3 residues: CASISRASTSGANVLTF. In DNA form, the CDR3 reads TGTGCCAGCATTTCACGCGCCTCGACTTCTGGGGCCAACGTCCTGACTTTC.

This clonotype was seen a few times. This rearrangement joins TRBV11-2 to TRBJ2-1, with D perhaps TRBD1 or TRBD2 (5 bases each). The V gene's germline CDR1 is SGHAT and CDR2 FQNNGV. The V and J ends lost 6 bases and 2 bases respectively, with 14 bases between them. The CDR3 totals 15 residues. CDR3 nucleotides: TGTGCCAGCAGGCCCCGGGACCGAACCTACAATGAGCAGTTCTTC. Amino acids: CASRPRDRTYNEQFF.

In this sample, this clonotype turned up a few times. The rearrangement joins TRBV7-2 to TRBJ2-3, with D possibly being TRBD1 (5 bases). Germline V gene data show CDR1 as SGHTA and CDR2 as FQGNSA. CDR3 length: 16 amino acids. The V end lost 1 base, the J end lost 1 base, and 12 bases lay between the germline ends. CDR3 DNA sequence: TGTGCCAGCAGCTTAGGTGATTTAGGGGGCACAGATACGCAGTATTTT. It translates to CASSLGDLGGTDTQYF. Full variable domain (remainder filled in from reference TRBV7-2 and TRBJ2-3): GAGVSQSPSNKVTEKGKDVELRCDPISGHTALYWYRQSLGQGLEFLIYFQGNSAPDKSGLPSDRFSAERTGGSVSTLTIQRTQQEDSAVYLCASSLGDLGGTDTQYFGPGTRLTVL.

This clonotype was detected many times. The chain has TRBV12-3 or TRBV12-4 and TRBJ2-1; tentatively, D is TRBD1 (5 bases). V lost 3 bases and J lost 5, with 11 bases in between. The CDR3 runs to 14 residues. The CDR3 coding sequence is TGTGCCAGCAGTTTCCAGGGTAGCAACAATGAGCAGTTCTTC. Translated, it gives CASSFQGSNNEQFF.

The chain joins TRBV6-2 or TRBV6-3 to TRBJ2-1; a possible D gene is TRBD1 (5 bases). Germline V gives CDR1 MNHEY, CDR2 SVGEGT. With 3 bases removed from V and 5 bases from J, the gap between germline ends came to 20 bases. CDR3 length: 17 residues. This CDR3 reads CASSYTGSALAHNEQFF. CDR3 in DNA: TGTGCCAGCAGTTATACAGGTAGTGCCCTTGCCCACAATGAGCAGTTCTTC.

In its sample, this clonotype was seen a few times. V gene TRBV29-1 combines with J gene TRBJ2-2; the match to TRBD1 covers 11 bases. The CDR3 sequence is 13 residues long. Germline trimming cut 6 bases from V and 6 bases from J; bases unmatched to any gene: 3. CDR1 is SQVTM and CDR2 is ANQGSEA in the germline V gene. The CDR3 DNA is TGCAGCGTAGAGGGACAGGGGGCCGGGGAGCTGTTTTTT. Encoded protein: CSVEGQGAGELFF.

This chain links TRBV7-9 with TRBJ2-5; D tentatively fits TRBD1 or TRBD2 (7 bases each). In germline, CDR1 is SEHNR, CDR2 FQNEAQ (reference sequence). The ends were cut back, 5 bases at V and 0 bases at J, with 16 bases in the middle. This CDR3 region has 16 residues. Written as DNA, the CDR3 is TGTGCCAGCAGCCCCAGGGGGGGCCCGTACCAAGAGACCCAGTACTTC. This codes for CASSPRGGPYQETQYF. The whole variable domain, filled in from reference TRBV7-9 and TRBJ2-5, reads DTGVSQNPRHKITKRGQNVTFRCDPISEHNRLYWYRQTLGQGPEFLTYFQNEAQLEKSRLLSDRFSAERPKGSFSTLEIQRTEQGDSAMYLCASSPRGGPYQETQYFGPGTRLLVL.

A few counts support this clonotype. This chain links TRBV20-1 with TRBJ1-2; 8 nucleotides agree with TRBD1. The V gene end was trimmed by 0 bases and the J gene end by 6 bases; junction bases not matched to a gene: 15. The V gene's germline CDR1 is DFQATT and CDR2 SNEGSKA (reference sequence). This CDR3 spans 17 amino acids. DNA of the CDR3: TGCAGTGCTAGAGATGAATCGGGCACAAGGACAGGGAATGGCTACACCTTC. The encoded protein is CSARDESGTRTGNGYTF.